One sample yielded the 17 T cell receptor beta chains listed below, sequenced in a study of blood T cell repertoires in COVID-19. Profiling relied on immunoSEQ multiplex PCR, and the TCRdb table lists in-frame clones only, not all of them. The data show about 350,000 clones, over 75% seen once. Sequenced input: PBMCs or T cells enriched from blood (not recorded which). The source is a woman aged 25 to 39 who had recovered from COVID-19.

With respect to this clone: This same CDR3 is encoded by further DNA sequences in the sample. The chain uses TRBV12-3 or TRBV12-4 and TRBJ1-4, with 8 nucleotides matching TRBD1. V lost 3 bases and J lost 8; bases outside the gene matches: 2. This CDR3 comprises 13 residues. The CDR3 sequence is CASSFRQGEKLFF. The CDR3 nucleotides are TGTGCCAGCAGTTTCCGACAGGGGGAAAAACTGTTTTTT.

This clone was recorded once. V gene TRBV27 combines with J gene TRBJ1-1, with D maybe TRBD1 (6 bases). V gave up 3 bases and J gave up 8 bases, with 16 bases separating them. Germline assignment: CDR1 MNHEY and CDR2 SMNVEV (reference sequence). This CDR3 is 14 amino acids long. This chain's CDR3 is CASSLTFYRDEAFF. The DNA for the CDR3 is TGTGCCAGCAGTTTGACCTTCTACAGGGACGAAGCTTTCTTT.

This chain uses TRBV7-9 with TRBJ1-2; 7 nucleotides match TRBD1. This CDR3 has 15 amino acids. CDR1 and CDR2 (germline): SEHNR, FQNEAQ (reference sequence). Germline trimming cut 5 bases from V and 1 base from J; bases unmatched to any gene: 7. The CDR3 spells CASSRPTGSNYGYTF. CDR3 in DNA: TGTGCCAGCAGCCGCCCGACAGGGAGTAACTATGGCTACACCTTC.

The V and J genes are TRBV6-2 or TRBV6-3 and TRBJ2-1, with D possibly matching TRBD1 (6 bases). Between the trimmed V and J ends, which lost 5 bases and 5 bases, there was a span of 19 bases. Per germline, CDR1 MNHEY and CDR2 SVGEGT. The CDR3 runs to 16 residues. CDR3 nucleotide sequence: TGTGCCAGCAGTCCACCCCGGGACACCCACCACAATGAGCAGTTCTTC. Its protein product is CASSPPRDTHHNEQFF.

The chain couples TRBV27 to TRBJ1-6; 7 nucleotides agree with TRBD1. The germline gives CDR1 MNHEY, CDR2 SMNVEV (reference sequence). Trimming took 8 bases from V and 3 from J; bases not matched to a gene: 7. CDR3 length: 15 residues. The DNA for the CDR3 is TGTGCCAGCTCCCTCGGGGACAGCTATAATTCACCCCTCCACTTT. Encoded protein: CASSLGDSYNSPLHF.

The chain joins TRBV18 to TRBJ1-2; maybe TRBD1 (5 bases). This CDR3 contains 15 residues. CDR1 is KGHSH, CDR2 LQKENI, per germline. Trimming cost V 0 bases and J 3 bases, with 11 bases left between them. The CDR3 sequence: CASSPPGQEDYGYTF. The DNA of the CDR3 is TGTGCCAGCTCACCACCGGGGCAAGAAGACTATGGCTACACCTTC.

The CDR3, as DNA: TGTGCCAGCAGCCAGGGACAGGGGGCCTTCGAGCAGTACTTC. This translates into CASSQGQGAFEQYF. The J gene is TRBJ2-7, the V gene TRBV7-9, with 12 positions matching TRBD1. Germline loops: CDR1 SEHNR, CDR2 FQNEAQ (reference sequence). V was pared by 5 bases and J by 6 bases, with 5 bases of the junction left unmatched. This CDR3 region has 14 residues.

V and J are TRBV5-5 and TRBJ2-7; 8 positions match TRBD1. The CDR3 totals 15 residues. Germline CDR1 SGHKS, CDR2 YYEKEE (reference sequence). V shed 5 bases and J 4 bases; nucleotides not matched to a gene: 11. The CDR3 nucleotides read TGTGCCAGCAGGGTCGGACAGGGTATTATGTACGAGCAGTACTTC. Translating it yields CASRVGQGIMYEQYF.

This chain uses TRBV12-5 with TRBJ1-4, with 9 bases fitting TRBD1. CDR3 length: 18 residues. Germline V gene data show CDR1 as LGHNT and CDR2 as FRNRAP. J gave up 5 bases and V 7 bases, and 17 bases lay outside the gene matches. In DNA form, the CDR3 reads TGTGCTAGTGCTGAAATCCGGGACAGGGAAGGGGGCAATGAAAAACTGTTTTTT. Protein sequence: CASAEIRDREGGNEKLFF.

This sequence joins TRBV7-2 and TRBJ1-4, with TRBD1 as a possible D gene (6 bases). This CDR3 is 13 amino acids long. V was trimmed by 5 bases and J by 8 bases, leaving 12 bases between them. Looked up from germline, CDR1 is SGHTA and CDR2 is FQGNSA. In DNA, the CDR3 is TGTGCCAGCAGCAACCGACAGGCCGAAAAACTGTTTTTT. This codes for CASSNRQAEKLFF.

This chain uses TRBV28 with TRBJ1-3; tentatively, D is TRBD1 (6 bases). Trimming stripped 3 bases from V and 0 bases from J, with 21 bases between. CDR1 and CDR2 from the germline V gene are MDHEN and SYDVKM. The CDR3 runs 19 residues. The CDR3 here is CASSFSPPGTRSSGNTIYF. The CDR3, as DNA: TGTGCCAGCAGTTTTTCGCCGCCGGGGACAAGATCCTCTGGAAACACCATATATTTT.

The sample holds one count of this clone. V and J are TRBV19 and TRBJ2-3, with no clear D. The CDR3 loop spans 13 amino acids. The V end was cut by 7 bases, the J end by 0 bases, with 8 bases between. The germline V gene has CDR1 LNHDA and CDR2 SQIVND (reference sequence). Here the CDR3 reads CASNLRSTDTQYF. In nucleotides, the CDR3 is TGTGCCAGTAACCTTCGGAGCACAGATACGCAGTATTTT.

The V and J genes are TRBV20-1 and TRBJ2-1, with no clear D. The germline V and J ends were trimmed by 3 bases and 5 bases, with 5 bases remaining between them. CDR1 and CDR2 from the germline V gene are DFQATT and SNEGSKA (reference sequence). This CDR3 has 11 residues. CDR3 DNA: TGCAGTGCTAGTGTCAACAATGAGCAGTTCTTC. Translating gives CSASVNNEQFF.

The chain employs TRBV11-2 and TRBJ1-1, with 7 bases lining up with TRBD1. V gave up 0 bases and J gave up 1 base; unmatched junction bases: 8. The V gene's germline CDR1 is SGHAT and CDR2 FQNNGV. This CDR3 has 17 residues. The DNA for the CDR3 is TGTGCCAGCAGCTTAGACTCCCACAGGGGTGGGAACACTGAAGCTTTCTTT. This translates into CASSLDSHRGGNTEAFF.

The table lists this clone with a count of one. The V call is TRBV7-2, the J call TRBJ2-1; D is possibly TRBD2 (6 bases). Germline V lookup: CDR1 SGHTA, CDR2 FQGNSA. V was clipped by 1 base and J by 7 bases, with 11 bases between them. The CDR3 covers 14 residues. The CDR3 region is CASSLGLVANEQFF. Written as DNA, the CDR3 is TGTGCCAGCAGCTTAGGACTAGTGGCAAATGAGCAGTTCTTC. Filled out from reference TRBV7-2 and TRBJ2-1, the complete variable domain reads GAGVSQSPSNKVTEKGKDVELRCDPISGHTALYWYRQSLGQGLEFLIYFQGNSAPDKSGLPSDRFSAERTGGSVSTLTIQRTQQEDSAVYLCASSLGLVANEQFFGPGTRLTVL.

The chain uses TRBV2 and TRBJ2-1; a weak D match, TRBD2 (5 bases). V lost 7 bases and J 9 bases, leaving 13 bases between the germline ends. Germline V gene sequence: CDR1 SNHLY, CDR2 FYNNEI. This CDR3 comprises 12 residues. Here the CDR3 reads CASTFREGEQFF. DNA of the CDR3: TGTGCCAGCACTTTTCGAGAGGGTGAGCAGTTCTTC.

The chain combines TRBV4-3 with TRBJ2-2; D uncertain. Trimming took 4 bases from V and 6 from J, leaving 9 bases between them. This CDR3 contains 13 residues. Germline CDR1 reads LGHNA; CDR2 reads YSLEER. This CDR3 is CASSPTAPGELFF. The CDR3 DNA is TGCGCCAGCAGCCCTACTGCACCCGGGGAGCTGTTTTTT.